The clone carrying this T cell receptor (beta chain) was found a few times. Its antigen is undetermined. Extracted from the samples, RNA was reverse transcribed into cDNA to serve as the sequencing template. Produced via immunoSEQ multiplex PCR; TCRdb's table is partial and in-frame only. Of 140,000 to 150,000 clones listed, over 45% were seen once; the top ten hold about 6.8%. V was cut by 4 bases and J by 4 bases, with 9 bases left in between. Germline CDR1 is SGHRS and CDR2 is YFSETQ. The CDR3 is made up of 12 amino acids. This specimen belongs to a study of CD8+ T cells in alopecia areata. Points from the study as a whole: TCRs were shared less clearly across patients than in mice, possibly for HLA-related reasons. Higher clonality than in normal scalp was seen in lesional scalp, especially alopecia totalis/universalis.

The chain joins TRBV5-1 to TRBJ2-7; perhaps TRBD2 as D (6 bases). The sequenced material came from CD4+ T cells sorted from blood. This clonotype originated in a human donor with alopecia areata. The DNA for the CDR3 is TGCGCCAGCAGCAATCGGGGGTACGAGCAGTACTTC. Protein sequence: CASSNRGYEQYF. Together with reference TRBV5-1 and TRBJ2-7, the CDR3 gives the full variable domain: KAGVTQTPRYLIKTRGQQVTLSCSPISGHRSVSWYQQTPGQGLQFLFEYFSETQRNKGNFPGRFSGRQFSNSRSEMNVSTLELGDSALYLCASSNRGYEQYFGPGTRLTVT.